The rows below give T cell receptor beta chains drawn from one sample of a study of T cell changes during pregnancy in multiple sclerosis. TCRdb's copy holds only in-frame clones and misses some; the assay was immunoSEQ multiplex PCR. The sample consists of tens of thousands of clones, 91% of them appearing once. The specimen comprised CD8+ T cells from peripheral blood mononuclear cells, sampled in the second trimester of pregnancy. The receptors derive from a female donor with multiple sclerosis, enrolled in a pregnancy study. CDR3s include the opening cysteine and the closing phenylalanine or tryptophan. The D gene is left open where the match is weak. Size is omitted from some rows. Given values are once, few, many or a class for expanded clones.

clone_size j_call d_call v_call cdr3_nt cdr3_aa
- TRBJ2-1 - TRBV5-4 TGTGCCAGCAGCTACCCCCTGACAGCGAACAATGAGCAGTTCTTC CASSYPLTANNEQFF
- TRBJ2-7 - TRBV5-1 TGCGCCAGCAGCTTGGACAACCCCTACGAGCAGTACTTC CASSLDNPYEQYF
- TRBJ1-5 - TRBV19 TGTGCCAGTAGTCGGGTGTTCGGGGGTGGTCAGCCCCAGCATTTT CASSRVFGGGQPQHF
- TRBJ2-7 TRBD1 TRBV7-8 TGTGCCAGCAGCCCGTCGACAGGGAAAACCTACGAGCAGTACTTC CASSPSTGKTYEQYF
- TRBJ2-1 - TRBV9 TGTGCCAGCAGCGTAGGCGATGAGCAGTTCTTC CASSVGDEQFF
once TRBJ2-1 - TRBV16 TGTGCCAGCAGCCCGGAGTTTTTAGATGAGCAGTTCTTC CASSPEFLDEQFF
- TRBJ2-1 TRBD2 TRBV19 TGTGCCAGTAGTATTGGACTAGCTGCAGGGAATGAGCAGTTCTTC CASSIGLAAGNEQFF
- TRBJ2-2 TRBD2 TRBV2 TGTGCCAGCAGTGAAATAGCTAGCGGGGGGCCAGGCACCGGGGAGCTGTTTTTT CASSEIASGGPGTGELFF
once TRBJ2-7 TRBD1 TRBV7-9 TGTGCCAGCACAAAAACCGGGACAGGGCTTATGAACGAGCAGTACTTC CASTKTGTGLMNEQYF
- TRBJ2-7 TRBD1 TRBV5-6 TGTGCCAGCAGCCGTACGACGGGACAGGGCTCCTACGAGCAGTACTTC CASSRTTGQGSYEQYF
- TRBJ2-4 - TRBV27 TGTGCCAGCAGTTTATTGTTTCGCGGCATTCAGTACTTC CASSLLFRGIQYF
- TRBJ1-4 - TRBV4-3 TGCGCCAGCAGCCAAGATCGGTGGGAGGGACCAACTAATGAAAAACTGTTTTTT CASSQDRWEGPTNEKLFF
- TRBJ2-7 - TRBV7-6 TGTGCCAGCAGCTTAGCACCCTCGGCGGGCGAGCAGTACTTC CASSLAPSAGEQYF
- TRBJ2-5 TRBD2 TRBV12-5 TGTGCTAGTGGTTATACGACTAGCGGGGACTTACAAGAGACCCAGTACTTC CASGYTTSGDLQETQYF
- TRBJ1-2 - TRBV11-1 TGTGCCACCAGCCCCCTGACCGGCGGGTTACTAGGCTATGGCTACACCTTC CATSPLTGGLLGYGYTF
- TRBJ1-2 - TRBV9 TGTGCCAGCAGCGTAGGACTTCAAGGCAGTTTGGACTATGGCTACACCTTC CASSVGLQGSLDYGYTF
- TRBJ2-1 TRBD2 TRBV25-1 TGTGCCAGTTCACTAGCGGGAGGGACGACCTACAATGAGCAGTTCTTC CASSLAGGTTYNEQFF